This is a list of T cell receptor beta chains from one sample in a study of cytomegalovirus exposure and HLA in healthy donors. Sequencing used immunoSEQ multiplex PCR; TCRdb keeps in-frame clones, though not all of them. The profile shows over 200,000 clones, roughly 87% of them singletons. Sample: PBMCs. These receptors were obtained from a woman under 30 in good health and CMV-seropositive. CDR3s include the opening cysteine and the closing phenylalanine or tryptophan. The order of the fields is V gene, CDR3 length, clone size, J gene, D gene, CDR3 DNA, CDR3 protein. A D gene is named only where the DNA matches it firmly. Only some rows state a clone size, as once, few, many or a class for expanded clones.

v_call: TRBV19; cdr3_length: 14; clone_size: once; j_call: TRBJ2-1; d_call: .; cdr3_nt: TGTGCCAGTACACAGTCGTGGTCCTACAATGAGCAGTTCTTC; cdr3_aa: CASTQSWSYNEQFF
v_call: TRBV9; cdr3_length: 15; clone_size: .; j_call: TRBJ1-3; d_call: .; cdr3_nt: TGTGCCAGCAGTATACAGGGTCTAACTGGAAACACCATATATTTT; cdr3_aa: CASSIQGLTGNTIYF
v_call: TRBV5-6; cdr3_length: 15; clone_size: .; j_call: TRBJ2-1; d_call: TRBD2; cdr3_nt: TGTGCCAGCAGCTTACTTTTAGCGGGAGACAATGAGCAGTTCTTC; cdr3_aa: CASSLLLAGDNEQFF
v_call: TRBV27; cdr3_length: 13; clone_size: .; j_call: TRBJ1-5; d_call: .; cdr3_nt: TGTGCCAGCAGTTGGGGCCGCGGTCAGCCCCAGCATTTT; cdr3_aa: CASSWGRGQPQHF
v_call: TRBV4-1; cdr3_length: 16; clone_size: .; j_call: TRBJ1-5; d_call: TRBD1; cdr3_nt: TGCGCCAGCAGCCAGATCGGACAGGGGAGCAATCAGCCCCAGCATTTT; cdr3_aa: CASSQIGQGSNQPQHF
v_call: TRBV5-4; cdr3_length: 14; clone_size: .; j_call: TRBJ2-2; d_call: .; cdr3_nt: TGTGCCAGCATGGGGACGAGGGGGACCGGGGAGCTGTTTTTT; cdr3_aa: CASMGTRGTGELFF
v_call: TRBV9; cdr3_length: 14; clone_size: .; j_call: TRBJ1-2; d_call: TRBD1; cdr3_nt: TGTGCCAGCAGCGGCGTGGGGACAGGGGGATACTACACCTTC; cdr3_aa: CASSGVGTGGYYTF
v_call: TRBV27; cdr3_length: 15; clone_size: .; j_call: TRBJ2-7; d_call: TRBD1; cdr3_nt: TGTGCCAGCAGTTTAGGGGGACAGGGGCGCTACGAGCAGTACTTC; cdr3_aa: CASSLGGQGRYEQYF
v_call: TRBV28; cdr3_length: 16; clone_size: .; j_call: TRBJ2-1; d_call: .; cdr3_nt: TGTGCCAGCAGTTTTTTCACAGGGACCCCCTACAATGAGCAGTTCTTC; cdr3_aa: CASSFFTGTPYNEQFF
v_call: TRBV6-6; cdr3_length: 14; clone_size: .; j_call: TRBJ1-2; d_call: .; cdr3_nt: TGTGCCAGCAGTTACGGGGAGGGGATCTATGGCTACACCTTC; cdr3_aa: CASSYGEGIYGYTF
v_call: TRBV28; cdr3_length: 17; clone_size: .; j_call: TRBJ2-6; d_call: .; cdr3_nt: TGTGCCAGCACCCGAGGGGGAGGGGACTCTGGGGCCAACGTCCTGACTTTC; cdr3_aa: CASTRGGGDSGANVLTF
v_call: TRBV19; cdr3_length: 11; clone_size: .; j_call: TRBJ1-1; d_call: .; cdr3_nt: TGTGCCAGTAGTATAATATCGGAAGCTTTCTTT; cdr3_aa: CASSIISEAFF
v_call: TRBV4-1; cdr3_length: 17; clone_size: .; j_call: TRBJ2-2; d_call: TRBD2; cdr3_nt: TGCGCCAGCAGCCAACTAGCGGGAGGGCGGTACACCGGGGAGCTGTTTTTT; cdr3_aa: CASSQLAGGRYTGELFF
v_call: TRBV10-3; cdr3_length: 12; clone_size: .; j_call: TRBJ1-5; d_call: .; cdr3_nt: TGTGCCACCTCGGGAGGGAACCAGCCCCAGCATTTT; cdr3_aa: CATSGGNQPQHF
v_call: TRBV11-2; cdr3_length: 16; clone_size: .; j_call: TRBJ2-1; d_call: .; cdr3_nt: TGTGCCAGCAGCCCTGGGCAGGGCAGCTCCTACAATGAGCAGTTCTTC; cdr3_aa: CASSPGQGSSYNEQFF
v_call: TRBV19; cdr3_length: 14; clone_size: .; j_call: TRBJ1-5; d_call: .; cdr3_nt: TGTGCCAGTAGCACCGCAGGGGGCAATCAGCCCCAGCATTTT; cdr3_aa: CASSTAGGNQPQHF
v_call: TRBV19; cdr3_length: 17; clone_size: .; j_call: TRBJ2-1; d_call: .; cdr3_nt: TGTGCCAGTAGTATAGGGCCCAGCGGGCAACCCTACAATGAGCAGTTCTTC; cdr3_aa: CASSIGPSGQPYNEQFF
v_call: TRBV27; cdr3_length: 17; clone_size: .; j_call: TRBJ2-4; d_call: TRBD1; cdr3_nt: TGTGCCAGCAGTTTTAGCCCGGGACAGGGAGCCAAAAACATTCAGTACTTC; cdr3_aa: CASSFSPGQGAKNIQYF
v_call: TRBV4-2; cdr3_length: 11; clone_size: .; j_call: TRBJ2-7; d_call: .; cdr3_nt: TGTGCCAGCAGCCTCGAGGGCGAGCAGTACTTC; cdr3_aa: CASSLEGEQYF
v_call: TRBV19; cdr3_length: 13; clone_size: few; j_call: TRBJ2-1; d_call: .; cdr3_nt: TGTGCCAGTAGTATTACAGCTTCAAATGAGCAGTTCTTC; cdr3_aa: CASSITASNEQFF
v_call: TRBV27; cdr3_length: 18; clone_size: .; j_call: TRBJ1-2; d_call: TRBD1; cdr3_nt: TGTGCCAGCAGTTCCTCAGTCCCCCCGGGACAGGGAAGGGTTGGCTACACCTTC; cdr3_aa: CASSSSVPPGQGRVGYTF
v_call: TRBV19; cdr3_length: 13; clone_size: .; j_call: TRBJ2-3; d_call: TRBD1; cdr3_nt: TGTGCCAGTAGTCGACAGGGGGCAGATACGCAGTATTTT; cdr3_aa: CASSRQGADTQYF
v_call: TRBV7-9; cdr3_length: 15; clone_size: .; j_call: TRBJ2-7; d_call: TRBD1; cdr3_nt: TGTGCCAGCAGCTTAGTGGCAGGGGGCATCCACGAGCAGTACTTC; cdr3_aa: CASSLVAGGIHEQYF
v_call: TRBV5-1; cdr3_length: 19; clone_size: .; j_call: TRBJ2-5; d_call: TRBD2; cdr3_nt: TGCGCCAGCAGCTTGGTAGTTACTAGCGGGAGTAAGCAACCCGAGACCCAGTACTTC; cdr3_aa: CASSLVVTSGSKQPETQYF
v_call: TRBV30; cdr3_length: 13; clone_size: .; j_call: TRBJ1-5; d_call: .; cdr3_nt: TGTGCCTGGAGTAATGGCCGGGGTCAGCCCCAGCATTTT; cdr3_aa: CAWSNGRGQPQHF
v_call: TRBV6-5; cdr3_length: 14; clone_size: .; j_call: TRBJ2-7; d_call: .; cdr3_nt: TGTGCCAGCAGTTACGGGGAGGAGGCCTACGAGCAGTACTTC; cdr3_aa: CASSYGEEAYEQYF
v_call: TRBV11-2; cdr3_length: 15; clone_size: once; j_call: TRBJ1-1; d_call: .; cdr3_nt: TGTGCCAGCAGCTTGACGCAGACAGGGAACACTGAAGCTTTCTTT; cdr3_aa: CASSLTQTGNTEAFF
v_call: TRBV18; cdr3_length: 11; clone_size: .; j_call: TRBJ2-5; d_call: .; cdr3_nt: TGTGCCAGCTCACCAAGCGAGACCCAGTACTTC; cdr3_aa: CASSPSETQYF
v_call: TRBV18; cdr3_length: 14; clone_size: .; j_call: TRBJ2-7; d_call: TRBD1; cdr3_nt: TGTGCCAGCTCACCCGGGACAGGGGCTTACGAGCAGTACTTC; cdr3_aa: CASSPGTGAYEQYF
v_call: TRBV5-1; cdr3_length: 15; clone_size: .; j_call: TRBJ1-1; d_call: .; cdr3_nt: TGCGCCAGCAGCTTCTACAGGGATGGGGGCACTGAAGCTTTCTTT; cdr3_aa: CASSFYRDGGTEAFF
v_call: TRBV7-6; cdr3_length: 16; clone_size: .; j_call: TRBJ2-1; d_call: TRBD2; cdr3_nt: TGTGCCAGCAGCCCAATGAGCGGGGGCTCCTACAATGAGCAGTTCTTC; cdr3_aa: CASSPMSGGSYNEQFF
v_call: TRBV9; cdr3_length: 15; clone_size: .; j_call: TRBJ1-2; d_call: .; cdr3_nt: TGTGCCAGCAGCGTAGGCCAGGGCTCCCTCTTGGGCTACACCTTC; cdr3_aa: CASSVGQGSLLGYTF
v_call: TRBV5-1; cdr3_length: 15; clone_size: .; j_call: TRBJ1-4; d_call: .; cdr3_nt: TGCGCCAGCAGCTTGGCGGGATACACTAATGAAAAACTGTTTTTT; cdr3_aa: CASSLAGYTNEKLFF
v_call: TRBV5-6; cdr3_length: 13; clone_size: .; j_call: TRBJ1-1; d_call: TRBD1; cdr3_nt: TGTGCCAGCCGGACAGGGGTTAACACTGAAGCTTTCTTT; cdr3_aa: CASRTGVNTEAFF
v_call: TRBV6-1; cdr3_length: 14; clone_size: .; j_call: TRBJ1-2; d_call: TRBD1; cdr3_nt: TGTGCCAGCAGTTTGACAGGGCATCAAGGAGGCTACACCTTC; cdr3_aa: CASSLTGHQGGYTF
v_call: TRBV30; cdr3_length: 13; clone_size: .; j_call: TRBJ1-1; d_call: .; cdr3_nt: TGTGCCTGGAGTGTTCAGGGGACCACTGAAGCTTTCTTT; cdr3_aa: CAWSVQGTTEAFF
v_call: TRBV7-2; cdr3_length: 14; clone_size: .; j_call: TRBJ2-7; d_call: TRBD2; cdr3_nt: TGTGCCAGCAGCTCGACTAGCGGAACCTACGAGCAGTACTTC; cdr3_aa: CASSSTSGTYEQYF
v_call: TRBV7-8; cdr3_length: 15; clone_size: .; j_call: TRBJ1-5; d_call: TRBD1; cdr3_nt: TGTGCCAGCAGCGGGGGACAGGGAGTGGGACAGCCCCAGCATTTT; cdr3_aa: CASSGGQGVGQPQHF
v_call: TRBV2; cdr3_length: 15; clone_size: .; j_call: TRBJ2-2; d_call: TRBD2; cdr3_nt: TGTGCCAGCAGAAGTAGCGGGGCTAACACCGGGGAGCTGTTTTTT; cdr3_aa: CASRSSGANTGELFF
v_call: TRBV7-2; cdr3_length: 14; clone_size: .; j_call: TRBJ2-5; d_call: .; cdr3_nt: TGTGCCAGCAGCCTCTCCCCGGCGGTGGAGACCCAGTACTTC; cdr3_aa: CASSLSPAVETQYF
v_call: TRBV28; cdr3_length: 16; clone_size: .; j_call: TRBJ1-5; d_call: TRBD1; cdr3_nt: TGTGCCAGCAGTAACCGCCGGACAGGGGCTGCCCAGCCCCAGCATTTT; cdr3_aa: CASSNRRTGAAQPQHF
v_call: TRBV7-9; cdr3_length: 18; clone_size: .; j_call: TRBJ1-1; d_call: TRBD1; cdr3_nt: TGTGCCAGCAGCCCCAAATTTAGGACAGGGGGATTGAACACTGAAGCTTTCTTT; cdr3_aa: CASSPKFRTGGLNTEAFF
v_call: TRBV7-9; cdr3_length: 12; clone_size: .; j_call: TRBJ1-1; d_call: .; cdr3_nt: TGTGCCAGCAGCCCCCCGTACACTGAAGCTTTCTTT; cdr3_aa: CASSPPYTEAFF
v_call: TRBV9; cdr3_length: 15; clone_size: once; j_call: TRBJ1-5; d_call: .; cdr3_nt: TGTGCCAGCAGCGTAGCTCCGGGGGGGGATCAGCCCCAGCATTTT; cdr3_aa: CASSVAPGGDQPQHF
v_call: TRBV18; cdr3_length: 16; clone_size: .; j_call: TRBJ1-4; d_call: .; cdr3_nt: TGTGCCAGCTCACCCGATCAGGCTGCAACTAATGAAAAACTGTTTTTT; cdr3_aa: CASSPDQAATNEKLFF
v_call: TRBV6-5; cdr3_length: 13; clone_size: few; j_call: TRBJ1-2; d_call: TRBD1; cdr3_nt: TGTGCCAGCAAATTGACAGGGCTTCATGGCTACACCTTC; cdr3_aa: CASKLTGLHGYTF